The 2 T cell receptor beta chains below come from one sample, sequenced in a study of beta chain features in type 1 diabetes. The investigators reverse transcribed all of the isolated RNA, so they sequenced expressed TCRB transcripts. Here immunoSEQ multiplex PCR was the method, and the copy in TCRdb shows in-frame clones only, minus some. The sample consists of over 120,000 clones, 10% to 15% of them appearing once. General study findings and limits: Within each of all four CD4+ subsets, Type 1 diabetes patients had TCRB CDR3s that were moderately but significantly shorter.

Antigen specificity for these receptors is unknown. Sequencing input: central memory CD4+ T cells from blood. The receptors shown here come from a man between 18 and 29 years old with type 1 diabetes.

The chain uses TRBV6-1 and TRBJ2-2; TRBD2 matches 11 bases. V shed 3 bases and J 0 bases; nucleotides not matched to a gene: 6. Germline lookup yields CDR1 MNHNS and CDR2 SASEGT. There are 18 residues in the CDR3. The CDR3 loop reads CASSEVSGGAPNTGELFF. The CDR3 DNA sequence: TGTGCCAGCAGTGAGGTTAGCGGGGGGGCCCCGAACACCGGGGAGCTGTTTTTT.

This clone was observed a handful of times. The CDR3 DNA reads as TGCGCCAGCAGTCGACCGACGGGTAATTCACCCCTCCACTTT. Protein product: CASSRPTGNSPLHF. The V and J genes are TRBV23-1 and TRBJ1-6; no definite D call. TRBV23-1 is an ORF, with its function uncertain. V gave up 4 bases and J gave up 6 bases, with 10 bases separating them. The CDR3 length is 14 residues.